This is a list of T cell receptor beta chains from one sample in a study of cytomegalovirus exposure and HLA in healthy donors. Some clones are missing from TCRdb's copy, which holds only in-frame ones; the method was immunoSEQ multiplex PCR. Here the sample spans under 150,000 clones, roughly 80% being singletons. Sequencing used PBMCs. These receptors were collected from a man aged 30-40 years in good health and CMV-seronegative. CDR3s leave out the opening cysteine and the closing phenylalanine or tryptophan. A D gene is named only where the DNA matches it firmly.

v_call	j_call	d_call	cdr3_aa
TRBV6-6	TRBJ1-3	.	ASSRGSSGNTIY
TRBV27	TRBJ2-1	TRBD2	ASSLGWEGSNEQF
TRBV5-6	.	.	ASSWGDSSYEQY
TRBV13	TRBJ2-5	.	ASSLLGGTGQETQY
TRBV4-1	TRBJ2-1	TRBD2	ASSQVAGGTSYNEQF
TRBV6-5	TRBJ1-4	TRBD1	ASSYGTGTNEKLF
TRBV19	TRBJ1-3	.	ASSIDQGPGNTIY
TRBV6-5	TRBJ1-5	.	ASRPDSYSNQPQN
TRBV27	TRBJ1-1	TRBD1	ASSLRPGTGNTEAF
TRBV9	TRBJ1-1	.	ASSVDREGTEAF
TRBV29-1	TRBJ2-2	TRBD2	SVGGLAENTGELF
TRBV10-1	TRBJ2-3	TRBD2	ASSETGAGGVDTQY
TRBV7-2	TRBJ1-2	.	ASSPSAGGYGYT
TRBV5-1	TRBJ1-1	.	ASSVTQGDTEAF
TRBV10-1	TRBJ2-3	TRBD2	ASSPGLAGSTDTQY
TRBV6-4	TRBJ2-2	TRBD1	ASSDGQGATGELF
TRBV7-3	TRBJ2-3	TRBD2	ASSSAGGPPDTQY
TRBV7-9	TRBJ2-2	.	ASSLVALPNTGELF
TRBV6-5	TRBJ1-1	.	ASSYSRRGSTEAF
TRBV7-9	TRBJ2-6	.	ASSTRQAGASGANVLT
TRBV28	TRBJ1-3	.	ASNLTSGNTIY
TRBV29-1	TRBJ1-1	.	SAGLGTHNTEAF
TRBV10-1	TRBJ2-7	.	ASSEGQSYSYEQY
TRBV27	TRBJ1-2	TRBD1	ASFTGTEGYT
TRBV5-1	TRBJ2-7	.	ASSTGTPETYEQY
TRBV18	TRBJ2-7	.	ASSPPLAGYEQY
TRBV6-1	TRBJ2-1	.	ASSDQGISYNEQF
TRBV4-1	TRBJ2-7	.	ASSQAEGGSYEQY
TRBV10-1	TRBJ2-7	.	ASSELTGAFSEQY
TRBV5-1	TRBJ1-1	TRBD1	ASRPRQGEAF
TRBV6-5	TRBJ2-3	.	ASSYGWRGPTDTQY
TRBV5-8	TRBJ1-2	.	ASTRRLVRTYGYT
TRBV18	TRBJ2-7	.	ASSPRRSSYEQY
TRBV12-5	TRBJ2-3	TRBD2	ASGTSGRPLTDTQY
TRBV29-1	TRBJ2-1	TRBD1	SVAVTGGLYNEQF
TRBV7-2	TRBJ2-7	TRBD2	ASSFTPAGASEQY